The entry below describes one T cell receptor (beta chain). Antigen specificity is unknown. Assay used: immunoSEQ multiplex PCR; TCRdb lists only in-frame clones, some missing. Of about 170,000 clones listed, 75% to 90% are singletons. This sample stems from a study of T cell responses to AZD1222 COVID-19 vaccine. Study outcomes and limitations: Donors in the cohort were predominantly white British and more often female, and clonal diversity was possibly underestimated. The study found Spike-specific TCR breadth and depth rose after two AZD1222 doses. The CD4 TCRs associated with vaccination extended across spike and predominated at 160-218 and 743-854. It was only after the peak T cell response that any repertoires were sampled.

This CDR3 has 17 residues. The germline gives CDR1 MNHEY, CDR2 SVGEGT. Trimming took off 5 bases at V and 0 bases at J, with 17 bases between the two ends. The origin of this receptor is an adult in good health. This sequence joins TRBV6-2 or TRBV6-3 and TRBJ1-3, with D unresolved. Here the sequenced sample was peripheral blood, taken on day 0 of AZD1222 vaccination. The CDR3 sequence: CASSPGRGRISGNTIYF. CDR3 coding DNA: TGTGCCAGCAGTCCCGGACGCGGCAGGATCTCTGGAAACACCATATATTTT.